This TCR beta chain comes out of a study of T-cell memory formation after mild COVID-19. Overall study results and limits: Contracting clones, day 15 to 85, had balanced CD4/CD8, and later expanders favored CD4+. For contracting clones, CD4+ ones sat mainly in CM and EM, CD8+ in EMRA.

TCRdb reanalysed the 5' RACE reads using MiXCR and keeps one entry per CDR3 protein. The repertoire includes 300,000 to 400,000 distinct CDR3 sequences, around a sixth of them detected once, and about a fifth sits in the top ten. For this clonotype: Its antigen remains unknown.

Sequencing input: PBMCs or a T cell subset sorted from them (not recorded which). The sequence was collected from a man younger than 30 who had mild COVID-19 (a few samples of this study predate the infection). Cell type and time point are not known.

The DNA of the CDR3 is TGCAGTGCCCGGGGTGGCGGGGAGCTGTTTTTT. Protein product: CSARGGGELFF. This sequence joins TRBV20-1 and TRBJ2-2; perhaps TRBD2 as D (5 bases). CDR1 and CDR2 from the germline V gene are DFQATT and SNEGSKA (reference sequence). This CDR3 comprises 11 residues. Trimming removed 6 bases from V and 7 bases from J, with 9 bases in between.